The 10 T cell receptor beta chains below come from one sample, sequenced in a study of technical replicates of blood from a few donors. TCRdb's copy holds only in-frame clones and misses some; the assay was immunoSEQ multiplex PCR. In the table there are over 10,000 clones, 92% of which are singletons. Sequencing input: PBMCs. These receptors originate from a human donor in good health.

The V call is TRBV7-9, the J call TRBJ2-2, with D tentatively TRBD1 (5 bases). The CDR3 sequence is 15 residues long. Germline V gene sequence: CDR1 SEHNR, CDR2 FQNEAQ (reference sequence). V lost 5 bases, J lost 0 bases, and 10 bases lay in between. In nucleotides, the CDR3 is TGTGCCAGCAGCCCGACAGAAACGAACACCGGGGAGCTGTTTTTT. Amino acids: CASSPTETNTGELFF.

This rearrangement joins TRBV16 to TRBJ2-7; TRBD2 might be the D (6 bases). This CDR3 has 15 amino acids. Germline assignment: CDR1 KGHSY and CDR2 FQNENV. The V gene lost 0 bases and the J gene lost 0 bases, with 9 bases spanning the gap. The CDR3 bases are TGTGCCAGCAGCCAATCACCCGGGAGCTCCTACGAGCAGTACTTC. This translates into CASSQSPGSSYEQYF.

The genes are TRBV5-4 and TRBJ2-3; D call uncertain. Germline lookup yields CDR1 SGHNT and CDR2 YYREEE (reference sequence). V was clipped by 6 bases and J by 2 bases, with 19 bases between them. CDR3 length equals 16 residues. The CDR3 sequence: CASTQGADFNTDTQYF. The CDR3 DNA follows: TGTGCCAGCACCCAAGGAGCAGACTTTAACACAGATACGCAGTATTTT.

The CDR3 loop is CASSVAPPSSYNEQFF. CDR3 in DNA: TGTGCCAGCAGCGTAGCCCCCCCGAGCTCCTACAATGAGCAGTTCTTC. The rearrangement joins TRBV9 to TRBJ2-1; D gene unclear. The CDR3 is made up of 16 amino acids. Germline values: CDR1 SGDLS, CDR2 YYNGEE. The V end was cut by 0 bases, the J end by 0 bases, with 10 bases between.

This clone has just one count. V usage is TRBV30 and J usage is TRBJ1-5; a possible D gene is TRBD1 (5 bases). V gave up 3 bases and J gave up 1 base, with 13 bases separating them. Germline CDR1 reads GTSNPN; CDR2 reads SVGIG (reference sequence). The CDR3 totals 15 residues. The CDR3 DNA reads TGTGCCTGGAGCGAACCCCGACAGAGCAATCAGCCCCAGCATTTT. Amino acid sequence: CAWSEPRQSNQPQHF.

The DNA for the CDR3 is TGTGCCAGTAGTACTAGCACAGATACGCAGTATTTT. Translated: CASSTSTDTQYF. The V call is TRBV19, the J call TRBJ2-3, with D uncertain. From germline, CDR1 is LNHDA and CDR2 SQIVND (reference sequence). This CDR3 contains 12 residues. Trimming stripped 4 bases from V and 0 bases from J, with 2 bases between. The full variable domain, with the rest looked up from reference TRBV19 and TRBJ2-3, is DGGITQSPKYLFRKEGQNVTLSCEQNLNHDAMYWYRQDPGQGLRLIYYSQIVNDFQKGDIAEGYSVSREKKESFPLTVTSAQKNPTAFYLCASSTSTDTQYFGPGTRLTVL.

The gene calls are TRBV9 and TRBJ2-3; 7 bases match TRBD1. Unmatched junction bases numbered 8, after V lost 0 bases and J lost 4 bases. CDR3 length: 16 residues. The germline V gene has CDR1 SGDLS and CDR2 YYNGEE. CDR3 residues: CASSVGQGVDSDTQYF. The CDR3 DNA reads TGTGCCAGCAGCGTAGGTCAGGGGGTTGATTCAGATACGCAGTATTTT. The full variable domain, with the rest looked up from reference TRBV9 and TRBJ2-3, is DSGVTQTPKHLITATGQRVTLRCSPRSGDLSVYWYQQSLDQGLQFLIQYYNGEERAKGNILERFSAQQFPDLHSELNLSSLELGDSALYFCASSVGQGVDSDTQYFGPGTRLTVL.

The CDR3 here is CASSPGSDPYGYTF. CDR3 nucleotides: TGTGCCAGCAGCCCAGGGTCCGACCCCTATGGCTACACCTTC. V and J are TRBV5-4 and TRBJ1-2, with D possibly matching TRBD1 (5 bases). The CDR3 is 14 residues long. Between the trimmed V and J ends, which lost 4 bases and 4 bases, there was a span of 14 bases. The germline CDR1 and CDR2 sequences are SGHNT and YYREEE (reference sequence).

The chain is built from TRBV7-2 and TRBJ2-7; maybe TRBD2 (5 bases). The CDR3 runs 14 residues. Trimming removed 5 bases at V and 3 bases at J, with 14 bases between. Per germline, CDR1 SGHTA and CDR2 FQGNSA. The CDR3 here is CASSISGFDYEQYF. DNA for the CDR3: TGTGCCAGCAGCATATCGGGGTTCGACTACGAGCAGTACTTC.

The chain links TRBV5-4 to TRBJ1-2; 9 bases agree with TRBD1. CDR1 is SGHNT and CDR2 is YYREEE in the germline V gene (reference sequence). The CDR3 is 15 residues long. V shed 0 bases, J shed 3 bases, and the junction held 3 bases outside the gene matches. For the CDR3, the DNA is TGTGCCAGCAGCTTGGGACAGGGGGTCGACTATGGCTACACCTTC. This translates into CASSLGQGVDYGYTF.